What follows describes a single T cell receptor beta chain. What it binds is not known. The data derive from a study of cytomegalovirus exposure and HLA in healthy donors. Study results and caveats: It was reportedly the case that the classifier diagnosed cytomegalovirus status with high specificity and sensitivity. The authors listed about 170 TCR beta chains as cytomegalovirus-associated.

Some clones are missing from TCRdb's copy, which holds only in-frame ones; the method was immunoSEQ multiplex PCR. The repertoire holds tens of thousands of clones, with 85% to 95% as singletons. Germline CDR1 SGHRS, CDR2 YFSETQ. The CDR3 has 16 amino acids. V was clipped by 1 base and J by 3 bases, with 13 bases between them. Sequencing was carried out using PBMCs. V gene TRBV5-1 combines with J gene TRBJ2-2; D unresolved. The TCR sequence derives from a woman between 18 and 30 years old in good health and CMV-seronegative. The CDR3 bases are TGCGCCAGCAGCTTGTGGAGTCCGACGGACACCGGGGAGCTGTTTTTT. This translates into CASSLWSPTDTGELFF.